This passage covers 13 T cell receptor beta chains from one sample sequenced in a study of breast tumors, draining lymph nodes, adjacent tissues. MiXCR, applied by TCRdb to the multiplex PCR reads, yields one record per CDR3 protein. Among approximately 210,000 distinct CDR3 sequences, about 34% were seen once, and the ten largest hold about 1.4%. Samples came from axillary lymph nodes draining the breast cancer. The sample taken for sequencing was axillary lymph node tissue. The receptors derive from a female donor with breast cancer. Some clones in this sample may be carry-over from other donors' samples.

This clonotype appeared many times. The chain uses TRBV24-1 and TRBJ2-7; D not certain. Germline V lookup: CDR1 KGHDR, CDR2 SFDVKD. The CDR3 is made up of 12 amino acids. V lost 4 bases and J lost 4, with 7 bases in between. The CDR3 DNA reads as TGTGCCACCAGTGACGAAACTTACGAGCAGTACTTC. This gives the protein CATSDETYEQYF.

This clonotype has ten or more counts. The V and J genes are TRBV20-1 and TRBJ2-7; 7 bases match TRBD2. J gave up 2 bases and V 5 bases, and 9 bases lay outside the gene matches. The CDR3 is 14 residues long. Germline values: CDR1 DFQATT, CDR2 SNEGSKA (reference sequence). This chain's CDR3 is CSALPSGTTYEQYF. In DNA, the CDR3 is TGCAGTGCTCTGCCGAGCGGGACTACCTACGAGCAGTACTTC.

This clonotype was found many times. The chain has TRBV7-9 and TRBJ1-5; TRBD1 might be the D (5 bases). The V gene's germline CDR1 is SEHNR and CDR2 FQNEAQ (reference sequence). This CDR3 region has 15 residues. Trimming pared 1 base from V and 1 base from J, leaving 8 bases between. The CDR3 reads CASSLGAGSNQPQHF. CDR3 DNA: TGTGCCAGCAGCTTAGGTGCAGGGAGCAATCAGCCCCAGCATTTT.

In its sample, this clonotype was seen many times. This rearrangement joins TRBV12-3 or TRBV12-4 to TRBJ2-2; D unclear. Between the trimmed V and J ends, which lost 6 bases and 0 bases, there was a span of 11 bases. CDR3 length: 15 amino acids. The CDR3 region is CASSPVVTNTGELFF. CDR3 bases: TGTGCCAGCAGCCCGGTTGTAACGAACACCGGGGAGCTGTTTTTT.

This clonotype has a count of ten or more. J is TRBJ2-7 and V is TRBV7-2; the D is unclear. The length of the CDR3 is 13 residues. Germline V gene lookup returns CDR1 SGHTA and CDR2 FQGNSA. Trimming shortened V by 1 base and J by 3 bases, and 7 bases separated the two germline ends. This CDR3 is CASSLEAGYEQYF. The CDR3 DNA follows: TGTGCCAGCAGCTTAGAGGCAGGCTACGAGCAGTACTTC.

This clonotype was detected many times. This chain joins TRBV5-8 and TRBJ1-6; possibly TRBD1 for D (6 bases). V was cut by 4 bases and J by 7 bases, with 12 bases left in between. Germline CDR1 SGHTS, CDR2 YDEGEE. CDR3 length: 14 residues. CDR3 region: CASSEDRINSPLHF. In DNA, the CDR3 is TGTGCCAGCAGCGAGGACAGAATAAATTCACCCCTCCACTTT.

Many counts were recorded for this clonotype. The chain carries TRBV19 and TRBJ1-3; 8 bases agree with TRBD1. The J segment lost 0 bases and the V segment lost 6 bases, leaving 1 base of the junction unmatched. The CDR3 extends over 14 amino acids. The V gene's germline CDR1 is LNHDA and CDR2 SQIVND (reference sequence). CDR3 sequence reads: CASRDRDSGNTIYF. In nucleotides, the CDR3 is TGTGCCAGTAGGGACAGGGACTCTGGAAACACCATATATTTT. Full variable domain (outside the CDR3, taken from reference TRBV19 and TRBJ1-3): DGGITQSPKYLFRKEGQNVTLSCEQNLNHDAMYWYRQDPGQGLRLIYYSQIVNDFQKGDIAEGYSVSREKKESFPLTVTSAQKNPTAFYLCASRDRDSGNTIYFGEGSWLTVV.

The table lists this clonotype with many counts. The gene calls are TRBV20-1 and TRBJ2-7, with a possible D match to TRBD2 (5 bases). The germline gives CDR1 DFQATT, CDR2 SNEGSKA (reference sequence). Trimming removed 5 bases at V and 1 base at J, with 15 bases between. CDR3 length: 14 residues. CDR3 residues: CSARFGLLSYEQYF. The CDR3 DNA reads as TGCAGTGCTCGATTTGGACTTCTATCCTACGAGCAGTACTTC.

There are many counts of this clonotype. The chain links TRBV28 to TRBJ1-5, with D hard to call. The CDR3 length is 15 residues. The V end lost 3 bases, the J end lost 6 bases, and 15 bases lay between the germline ends. In germline, CDR1 is MDHEN, CDR2 SYDVKM. The CDR3 sequence: CASSFMVQEVQPQHF. CDR3 bases: TGTGCCAGCAGTTTTATGGTGCAGGAGGTTCAGCCCCAGCATTTT. The full variable domain, with the rest looked up from reference TRBV28 and TRBJ1-5, is DVKVTQSSRYLVKRTGEKVFLECVQDMDHENMFWYRQDPGLGLRLIYFSYDVKMKEKGDIPEGYSVSREKKERFSLILESASTNQTSMYLCASSFMVQEVQPQHFGDGTRLSIL.

Comments on this clonotype: A read error may be the cause here, since a much bigger clone is one base away. The chain recombines TRBV20-1 with TRBJ2-1; weak D call: TRBD2 (5 bases). Germline assignment: CDR1 DFQATT and CDR2 SNEGSKA (reference sequence). This CDR3 spans 12 amino acids. DNA of the CDR3: TGCAGTGCTAGCGTAGGGAGAAATGAGCCGTTCTTC. This translates into CSASVGRNEPFF.

There are a few counts of this clonotype. Possible read error: a much larger clone is one base away. The V and J genes are TRBV11-3 and TRBJ2-1; no firm D call. The CDR3 covers 11 residues. CDR1 is SGHNT, CDR2 YENEEA, per germline. CDR3 DNA sequence: TGTGCCAGCAGCTTACTGGATGAGCCGTTCTTC. It codes for CASSLLDEPFF.

With respect to this clonotype: One end of the junction varies from germline; a read error may be responsible. The V and J genes are TRBV5-5 and TRBJ1-1; 8 bases are shared with TRBD1. There are 16 residues in the CDR3. Germline CDR1 and CDR2: SGHKS and YYEKEE (reference sequence). The CDR3 spells CASSLLGRGLDTEAFF. The CDR3, as DNA: TGCGCCAGCAGCTTGTTGGGCAGGGGGCTGGACACTGAAGCTTTCTTT. Full variable domain (rest looked up from reference TRBV5-5 and TRBJ1-1): DAGVTQSPTHLIKTRGQQVTLRCSPISGHKSVSWYQQVLGQGPQFIFQYYEKEERGRGNFPDRFSARQFPNYSSELNVNALLLGDSALYLCASSLLGRGLDTEAFFGQGTRLTVV.

The rearrangement uses TRBV20-1 and TRBJ2-5; D ambiguous. The V end was cut by 0 bases, the J end by 7 bases, with 6 bases between. This CDR3 spans 11 amino acids. Germline CDR1 DFQATT, CDR2 SNEGSKA (reference sequence). For the CDR3, the DNA is TGCAGTGCTAGAGAGCCCCGGACCCAGTACTTC. This gives the protein CSAREPRTQYF.